The 10 T cell receptor beta chains given below trace back to one sample, sequenced in a study of radiation and T cells in renal cell carcinoma. Time point meaning: blood 4 weeks post-SBRT, at nephrectomy. Treatment indicated: 15 Gy SBRT to primary tumor, nephrectomy 4 weeks later. The assay was immunoSEQ multiplex PCR, and TCRdb's table has in-frame clones only and misses some. The sample includes 60,000 to 75,000 clones, about 83% of them seen just once. The sequencing used blood, collected from a patient whose treatment included radiotherapy and nephrectomy. The receptors were sampled from a man in his sixties with renal cell carcinoma.

J is TRBJ2-2 and V is TRBV6-1; possibly TRBD2 for D (5 bases). The V end lost 6 bases, the J end lost 5 bases, and 13 bases lay between the germline ends. This CDR3 comprises 14 residues. Germline V gene data show CDR1 as MNHNS and CDR2 as SASEGT. CDR3 DNA: TGTGCCAGCAGAGCCACGGGGTCAACCGGGGAGCTGTTTTTT. Residues: CASRATGSTGELFF.

This chain joins TRBV9 and TRBJ1-2; no definite D call. Germline V gene lookup returns CDR1 SGDLS and CDR2 YYNGEE. V lost 2 bases to trimming and J lost 3 bases, with 14 bases between them. The CDR3 runs to 15 residues. CDR3 in DNA: TGTGCCAGCAGCGTTGGGATTACTAGGGACTATGGCTACACCTTC. Translating it yields CASSVGITRDYGYTF.

This rearrangement joins TRBV11-2 to TRBJ1-2; D call uncertain. Germline CDR1 is SGHAT and CDR2 is FQNNGV. Trimming cost V 1 base and J 1 base, with 7 bases left between them. The CDR3 is 14 residues long. The CDR3 coding sequence is TGTGCCAGCAGCTTAGTAGGGAGTAACTATGGCTACACCTTC. Translating it yields CASSLVGSNYGYTF.

This clone was seen a handful of times. V usage is TRBV9 and J usage is TRBJ2-1; the D gene is possibly TRBD1 (5 bases). CDR1 SGDLS and CDR2 YYNGEE come from the germline V gene. Trimming removed 3 bases from V and 4 bases from J, with 11 bases in between. The CDR3 has 14 amino acids. The chain's CDR3 is CASSATPGYNEQFF. Here the CDR3 DNA reads TGTGCCAGCAGCGCCACCCCAGGGTACAATGAGCAGTTCTTC.

The chain uses TRBV5-1 and TRBJ2-1, with D maybe TRBD1 (6 bases). The CDR3 spans 15 residues. Germline V gene lookup returns CDR1 SGHRS and CDR2 YFSETQ. V was pared by 2 bases and J by 2 bases, with 11 bases between. The DNA of the CDR3 is TGCGCCAGCAGCTTCGACAGGCCGACCTACAATGAGCAGTTCTTC. Its protein is CASSFDRPTYNEQFF.

This chain joins TRBV19 and TRBJ1-2; TRBD1 agrees at 7 bases. V trimming: 5 bases; J trimming: 2 bases; junction bases outside the gene matches: 5. This CDR3 has 14 residues. CDR1 is LNHDA, CDR2 SQIVND, per germline (reference sequence). The CDR3 region has the DNA TGTGCCAGTAGTCCCGGACAGGTGAACTATGGCTACACCTTC. Protein sequence: CASSPGQVNYGYTF.

The count of this clone is one. This chain links TRBV6-1 with TRBJ2-1; D is perhaps TRBD2 (7 bases). Germline-derived CDR1 and CDR2 are MNHNS and SASEGT. This CDR3 spans 15 amino acids. Trimming removed 2 bases from V and 8 bases from J, with 16 bases in between. CDR3 in amino acids: CASSERPEGGDEQFF. CDR3 DNA sequence: TGTGCCAGCAGTGAACGACCCGAGGGGGGGGATGAGCAGTTCTTC.

The chain is built from TRBV6-5 and TRBJ1-3; D not certain. Germline V gene lookup returns CDR1 MNHEY and CDR2 SVGAGI. CDR3 length: 13 amino acids. The ends were cut back, 6 bases at V and 0 bases at J, with 6 bases in the middle. The CDR3 protein is CASSRDSGNTIYF. As DNA, the CDR3 is TGTGCCAGCAGCCGGGACTCTGGAAACACCATATATTTT.

The rearrangement joins TRBV6-5 to TRBJ2-3; 7 nucleotides agree with TRBD2. V dropped 5 bases and J dropped 4; count of bases not matched to a gene: 6. This CDR3 region has 14 residues. Germline V CDR1 and CDR2: MNHEY, SVGAGI. CDR3 residues: CASSLGLVSDTQYF. The CDR3 DNA reads TGTGCCAGCAGTCTCGGACTAGTTTCAGATACGCAGTATTTT.

The chain carries TRBV5-6 and TRBJ1-2, with 9 bases that match TRBD1. Germline V gene lookup returns CDR1 SGHDT and CDR2 YYEEEE. CDR3 length: 17 residues. Trimming cost V 1 base and J 7 bases; bases outside gene matches: 14. CDR3 sequence (DNA): TGTGCCAGCAGCTTGACGTTTTCGGGAACAGGGGGCTCTGGCTACACCTTC. Protein: CASSLTFSGTGGSGYTF.